This T cell receptor beta chain was identified during a study of a mutant IDH1 vaccine in newly diagnosed glioma. Comments on this clone: Its specificity is unknown.

Time point denoted: week 35, safety follow-up. In the vaccine, a single dose held 300 ug of the mutant IDH1 20-mer peptide, along with topical imiquimod. Eight vaccinations were given in weeks 1, 3, 5, 7, 11, 15, 19 and 23. Donors' newly diagnosed IDH1-mutant WHO grade 3 or 4 astrocytomas lacked nuclear ATRX. The V and J ends lost 4 bases and 0 bases respectively, with 12 bases between them. This CDR3 is built from 15 residues. Germline assignment: CDR1 SGHRS and CDR2 YFSETQ. TCRdb's copy holds only in-frame clones and misses some; the assay was immunoSEQ multiplex PCR. The sample yields about 54,000 clones, 80% to 90% seen once.

The V call is TRBV5-1, the J call TRBJ2-3; D is ambiguous. The material was PBMCs, obtained from a glioma patient whose treatment included an IDH1 peptide vaccine. The receptor was isolated from a woman aged 18-29 years with glioma. The CDR3 protein is CASSPRRPSTDTQYF. CDR3 nucleotides: TGCGCCAGCAGCCCGCGGCGGCCTAGCACAGATACGCAGTATTTT.